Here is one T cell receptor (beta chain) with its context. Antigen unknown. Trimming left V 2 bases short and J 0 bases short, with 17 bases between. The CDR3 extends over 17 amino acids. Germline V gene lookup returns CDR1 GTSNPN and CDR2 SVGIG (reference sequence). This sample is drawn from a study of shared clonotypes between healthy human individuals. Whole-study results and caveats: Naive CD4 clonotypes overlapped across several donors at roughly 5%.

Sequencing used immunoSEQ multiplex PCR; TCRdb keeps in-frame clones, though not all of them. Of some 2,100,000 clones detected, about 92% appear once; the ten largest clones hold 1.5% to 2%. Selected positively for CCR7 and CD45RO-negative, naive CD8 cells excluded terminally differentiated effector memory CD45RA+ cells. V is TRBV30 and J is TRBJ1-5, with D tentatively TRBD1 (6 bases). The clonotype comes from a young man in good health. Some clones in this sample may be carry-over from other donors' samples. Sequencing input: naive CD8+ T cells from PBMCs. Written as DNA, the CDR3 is TGTGCCTGGAGTCAAAGGGGGGGACGCTATAGCAATCAGCCCCAGCATTTT. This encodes CAWSQRGGRYSNQPQHF.